This T cell receptor beta chain is from a study of cytomegalovirus exposure and HLA in healthy donors. A single count supports this clone. Its antigen is unknown. This CDR3 has 14 amino acids. Unmatched junction bases numbered 5, after V lost 4 bases and J lost 10 bases. CDR1 and CDR2 from the germline V gene are MNHEY and SMNVEV (reference sequence). It was with 60 Vbeta and 13 Jbeta primers that the PCR ran. TCRdb keeps only in-frame clones here, not all; method: immunoSEQ multiplex PCR. The sample has 200,000 to 250,000 clones; about 83% are singletons. Notes on the study in general: V- and J-gene trimming in TCR beta was tied to a missense DCLRE1C variant by an analysis performed later. Exclusion as indistinguishable affected some V segments, including TRBV6-2 and TRBV6-3. Data from an earlier analysis indicated that most TCR beta V segments were productive either about 90% or about 30% of the time. CMV antigen specificity was confirmed in vitro for three CMV-associated chains.

The source of this sequence is a woman aged 50 to 65 in good health and CMV-seropositive. This sequence joins TRBV27 and TRBJ1-6, with 9 bases that match TRBD1. Sequencing was carried out using PBMCs. CDR3 nucleotide sequence: TGTGCCAGCAGTTCGGGGACAGGGTACTCACCCCTCCACTTT. It encodes CASSSGTGYSPLHF.